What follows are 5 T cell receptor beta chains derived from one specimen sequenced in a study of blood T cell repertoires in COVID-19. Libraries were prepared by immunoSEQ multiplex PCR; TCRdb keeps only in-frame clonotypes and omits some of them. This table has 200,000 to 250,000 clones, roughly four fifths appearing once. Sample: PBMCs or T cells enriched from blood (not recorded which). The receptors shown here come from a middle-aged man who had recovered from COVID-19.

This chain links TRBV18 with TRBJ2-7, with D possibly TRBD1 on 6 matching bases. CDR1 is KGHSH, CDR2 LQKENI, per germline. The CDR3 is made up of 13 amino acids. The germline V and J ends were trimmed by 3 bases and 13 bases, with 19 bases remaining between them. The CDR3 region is CASSPYNRELPYF. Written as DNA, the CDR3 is TGTGCCAGCTCACCGTACAACAGGGAGCTTCCTTACTTC. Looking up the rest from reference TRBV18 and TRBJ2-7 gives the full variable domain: NAGVMQNPRHLVRRRGQEARLRCSPMKGHSHVYWYRQLPEEGLKFMVYLQKENIIDESGMPKERFSAEFPKEGPSILRIQQVVRGDSAAYFCASSPYNRELPYFGPGTRLTVT.

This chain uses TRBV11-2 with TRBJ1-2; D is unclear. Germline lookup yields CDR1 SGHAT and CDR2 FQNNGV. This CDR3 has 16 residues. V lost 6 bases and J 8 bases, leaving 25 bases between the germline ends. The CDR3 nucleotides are TGTGCCAGCAGTTCTAGGGAGTGGGTTCGGGGTACGGGCTACACCTTC. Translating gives CASSSREWVRGTGYTF.

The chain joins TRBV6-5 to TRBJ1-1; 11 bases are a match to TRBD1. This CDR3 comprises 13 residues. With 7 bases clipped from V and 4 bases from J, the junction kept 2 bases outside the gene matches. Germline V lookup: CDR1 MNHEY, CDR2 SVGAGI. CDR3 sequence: CASNGQGATEAFF. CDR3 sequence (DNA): TGTGCCAGCAATGGACAGGGGGCCACTGAAGCTTTCTTT.

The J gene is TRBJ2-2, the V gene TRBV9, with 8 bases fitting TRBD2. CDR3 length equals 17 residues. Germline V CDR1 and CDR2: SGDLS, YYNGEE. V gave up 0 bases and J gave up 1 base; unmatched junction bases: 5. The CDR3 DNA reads TGTGCCAGCAGCGTAGTTTTGAGCGGGAGGAACACCGGGGAGCTGTTTTTT. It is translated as CASSVVLSGRNTGELFF.

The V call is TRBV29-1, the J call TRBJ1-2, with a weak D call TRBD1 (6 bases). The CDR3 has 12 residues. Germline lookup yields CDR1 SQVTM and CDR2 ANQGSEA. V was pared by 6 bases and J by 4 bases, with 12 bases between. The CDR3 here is CSVPETGYGYTF. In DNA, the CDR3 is TGCAGCGTACCTGAGACAGGCTATGGCTACACCTTC.